The source of this T cell receptor beta chain is a study of vaccination effects on CD4 cells after COVID-19. ViraFEST used viral peptide pools to expand antigen-specific CD4+ T cells before sequencing. With around ten days of culture completed, CD4+ T cells were isolated. The person had PCR-confirmed SARS-CoV-2 infection between March and December 2020. V lost 4 bases to trimming and J lost 3 bases; unmatched junction nucleotides: 5. The V gene's germline CDR1 is SNHLY and CDR2 FYNNEI. The CDR3 extends over 14 amino acids. The data were produced by immunoSEQ multiplex PCR, yet TCRdb's version contains in-frame clones alone and is incomplete. The sample has nearly 45,000 clones; around 79% are singletons. Worth noting for this clone: Its target is not known.

The source of this sequence is a human donor who had a prior SARS-CoV-2 infection. The rearrangement joins TRBV2 to TRBJ1-1; 7 nucleotides agree with TRBD1. The sample was CD4+ T cells from PBMCs cultured with a peptide pool, taken before COVID-19 vaccination. The CDR3 here is CASSVSDRDTEAFF. CDR3 nucleotides: TGTGCCAGCAGTGTATCCGACAGGGACACTGAAGCTTTCTTT.